The 32 T cell receptor beta chains below all came from one sample that was sequenced in a study of shared clonotypes between healthy human individuals. Naive CD8 isolation took CD45RO-negative cells positively selected for CCR7 and excluded terminally differentiated effector memory CD45RA+ cells. Here immunoSEQ multiplex PCR was the method, and the copy in TCRdb shows in-frame clones only, minus some. The sample gives about 2 million clones, approximately 94% of which show up once; more than 0.95% is in the top ten. Sequencing was done on a sample of naive CD8+ T cells sorted from blood. These receptor sequences come from a man younger than 30 in good health.

This clone showed up just once. V gene TRBV6-9 combines with J gene TRBJ1-4; D possibly corresponds to TRBD1 (6 bases). This CDR3 is built from 19 residues. Germline CDR1 reads MNHGY; CDR2 reads SVAAGI. V lost 1 base and J lost 0, with 18 bases in between. DNA of the CDR3: TGTGCCAGCAGTTATTTGGGCAGGGGAGGGATCCCAACTAATGAAAAACTGTTTTTT. Translating it yields CASSYLGRGGIPTNEKLFF.

The gene calls are TRBV27 and TRBJ2-7; 8 nucleotides line up with TRBD1. The V and J ends lost 2 bases and 2 bases, in that order; junction bases with no gene match: 2. CDR1 and CDR2 (germline): MNHEY, SMNVEV (reference sequence). The CDR3 extends over 14 amino acids. The DNA of the CDR3 is TGTGCCAGCAGTTTACAGGGGGCCACCTACGAGCAGTACTTC. Translating gives CASSLQGATYEQYF.

The chain's CDR3 is CASSYLSLDEKLFF. DNA of the CDR3: TGTGCCAGCAGTTACTTGAGCCTGGATGAAAAACTGTTTTTT. The rearrangement uses TRBV6-6 and TRBJ1-4; D is undetermined. This CDR3 is built from 14 residues. Germline CDR1 is MNHNY and CDR2 is SVGAGI (reference sequence). Trimming removed 1 base from V and 6 bases from J, with 9 bases in between.

Written as DNA, the CDR3 is TGTGCCAGCAGCGCCTCGACAGGGGGCATGAACACTGAAGCTTTCTTT. It is translated as CASSASTGGMNTEAFF. The chain recombines TRBV9 with TRBJ1-1, with TRBD1 identical over 10 bases. Germline V gene lookup returns CDR1 SGDLS and CDR2 YYNGEE. V trimming: 3 bases; J trimming: 0 bases; junction bases outside the gene matches: 5. This CDR3 comprises 16 residues.

The chain joins TRBV4-1 to TRBJ2-3, with a possible D match to TRBD1 (5 bases). The ends were cut back, 0 bases at V and 2 bases at J, with 12 bases in the middle. The CDR3 has 16 residues. Germline values: CDR1 MGHRA, CDR2 YSYEKL. The CDR3 region has the DNA TGCGCCAGCAGCCAAGAAACAGGTTTTACCACAGATACGCAGTATTTT. As protein: CASSQETGFTTDTQYF.

The rearrangement joins TRBV2 to TRBJ2-2; D is ambiguous. CDR1 is SNHLY and CDR2 is FYNNEI in the germline V gene. This CDR3 has 13 amino acids. Trimming removed 5 bases at V and 8 bases at J, with 12 bases between. In nucleotides, the CDR3 is TGTGCCAGCAGTTATGGACCTGGGGGGGAGCTGTTTTTT. Translated: CASSYGPGGELFF.

The chain uses TRBV10-2 and TRBJ1-5; 7 bases are a match to TRBD1. This CDR3 is built from 17 residues. The V gene end was trimmed by 2 bases and the J gene end by 9 bases; junction bases not matched to a gene: 16. From germline, CDR1 is WSHSY and CDR2 SAAADI. CDR3 bases: TGCGCCAGCAGTGAGATACGCGGGACAGATAAGGTTCCGCCCCAGCATTTT. Protein: CASSEIRGTDKVPPQHF.

The rearrangement links TRBV13 to TRBJ2-5; TRBD2 aligns across 13 bases. Germline V CDR1 and CDR2: PRHDT, FYEKMQ (reference sequence). V shed 5 bases, J shed 2 bases, and the junction held 8 bases outside the gene matches. The CDR3 length is 17 residues. CDR3 DNA sequence: TGTGCCAGCAGCACGACTAGCGGGGGGACCAGTCAAGAGACCCAGTACTTC. It translates to CASSTTSGGTSQETQYF.

This clone was observed a single time. V is TRBV5-6 and J is TRBJ2-3; TRBD2 might be the D (5 bases). The CDR3 extends over 13 amino acids. Germline V gives CDR1 SGHDT, CDR2 YYEEEE. Deletions cut 4 bases from V and 2 bases from J, with 8 bases between. The CDR3 loop reads CASSPDYTDTQYF. The CDR3 DNA follows: TGTGCCAGCAGCCCCGACTACACAGATACGCAGTATTTT.

V usage is TRBV4-3 and J usage is TRBJ1-2, with a weak D call TRBD1 (6 bases). The CDR3 has 16 amino acids. Trimming pared 1 base from V and 4 bases from J, leaving 16 bases between. Germline V CDR1 and CDR2: LGHNA, YSLEER. CDR3 loop: CASSQVLGQSTYGYTF. The CDR3 coding sequence is TGCGCCAGCAGCCAAGTTCTAGGACAGTCTACCTATGGCTACACCTTC.

The chain couples TRBV28 to TRBJ1-1; perhaps TRBD1 as D (6 bases). CDR1 is MDHEN and CDR2 is SYDVKM in the germline V gene. Trimming pared 3 bases from V and 7 bases from J, leaving 15 bases between. The CDR3 has 14 residues. CDR3 DNA sequence: TGTGCCAGCAGTTTTGGGAGGGGGGGCTTTGAAGCTTTCTTT. This translates into CASSFGRGGFEAFF.

In its sample, this clone was seen once. The chain carries TRBV29-1 and TRBJ1-1; 7 bases fit TRBD1. The CDR3 extends over 13 amino acids. The germline CDR1 and CDR2 sequences are SQVTM and ANQGSEA. Trimming at V came to 2 bases and at J to 8 bases, leaving 8 bases not matched to a gene. In DNA, the CDR3 is TGCAGCGTTGAACAGGGGGTAAGCTCCGAAGCTTTCTTT. Residues: CSVEQGVSSEAFF.

As regards this clone: This sample includes further DNA sequences coding for the same CDR3. This chain connects TRBV9 to TRBJ2-3; D is perhaps TRBD2 (6 bases). Germline CDR1 SGDLS, CDR2 YYNGEE. CDR3 length equals 13 residues. The V gene lost 5 bases and the J gene lost 1 base, with 8 bases spanning the gap. DNA of the CDR3: TGTGCCAGCAGTCCGGGGGGCACAGATACGCAGTATTTT. Translating gives CASSPGGTDTQYF.

The chain links TRBV4-1 to TRBJ1-3; 7 bases fit TRBD1. V dropped 4 bases and J dropped 0; count of bases not matched to a gene: 15. CDR3 size: 19 residues. CDR1 is MGHRA, CDR2 YSYEKL, per germline. Written as DNA, the CDR3 is TGCGCCAGCAGCCCGGGGGGGTCAGGACAGGCCTACTCTGGAAACACCATATATTTT. Its protein product is CASSPGGSGQAYSGNTIYF.

This chain joins TRBV7-9 and TRBJ2-5; D ambiguous. CDR3 length: 13 amino acids. Trimming stripped 8 bases from V and 1 base from J, with 11 bases between. Germline CDR1 is SEHNR and CDR2 is FQNEAQ (reference sequence). Here the CDR3 DNA reads TGTGCCAGCGCCCTCGAAGCCCAAGAGACCCAGTACTTC. It encodes CASALEAQETQYF.

V and J are TRBV6-5 and TRBJ1-3; 8 nucleotides agree with TRBD1. J lost 4 bases, V lost 2 bases, and 4 bases had no gene match. Germline V gene lookup returns CDR1 MNHEY and CDR2 SVGAGI. The CDR3 is made up of 15 amino acids. The CDR3 DNA follows: TGTGCCAGCAGTTACACAACAGGGGGAGGAAACACCATATATTTT. This sequence encodes CASSYTTGGGNTIYF.

The chain links TRBV7-3 to TRBJ1-1, with TRBD1 as a possible D gene (5 bases). CDR1 is SGHTA and CDR2 is FQGTGA in the germline V gene. The V and J ends lost 4 bases and 3 bases respectively, with 15 bases between them. The CDR3 runs 15 residues. DNA for the CDR3: TGTGCCAGCAGCTCCACCTTCCAGGGTGACACTGAAGCTTTCTTT. Translation: CASSSTFQGDTEAFF.

The V call is TRBV5-8, the J call TRBJ1-1; 9 bases match TRBD1. Germline CDR1 and CDR2: SGHTS and YDEGEE. This CDR3 spans 14 amino acids. Losses at the gene ends were 3 bases for V and 6 bases for J; bases not matched to a gene: 6. CDR3 residues: CASSYDRGIAEAFF. CDR3 coding DNA: TGTGCCAGCAGCTACGACAGGGGGATAGCTGAAGCTTTCTTT.

The chain uses TRBV4-1 and TRBJ1-3; the D is unclear. Germline V gene lookup returns CDR1 MGHRA and CDR2 YSYEKL. V was shortened by 3 bases and J by 0 bases, with 12 bases between the two germline ends. The CDR3 is made up of 16 amino acids. The CDR3 coding sequence is TGCGCCAGCAGCCAGGAGTGGGAAACCTCTGGAAACACCATATATTTT. Translation: CASSQEWETSGNTIYF.

The chain uses TRBV7-6 and TRBJ2-7; 12 positions match TRBD2. Per the germline V gene, CDR1 is SGHVS and CDR2 is FNYEAQ. With V trimmed by 8 bases and J by 5 bases, 4 bases remained unmatched. CDR3 length: 13 amino acids. This chain's CDR3 is CASGLAGNHEQYF. DNA for the CDR3: TGTGCCAGCGGACTAGCGGGAAACCACGAGCAGTACTTC. Together with reference TRBV7-6 and TRBJ2-7, the CDR3 gives the full variable domain: GAGVSQSPRYKVTKRGQDVALRCDPISGHVSLYWYRQALGQGPEFLTYFNYEAQQDKSGLPNDRFSAERPEGSISTLTIQRTEQRDSAMYRCASGLAGNHEQYFGPGTRLTVT.

The rearrangement joins TRBV7-9 to TRBJ2-1, with 8 positions matching TRBD2. V lost 2 bases and J lost 3; bases outside the gene matches: 9. The germline V gene encodes CDR1 SEHNR and CDR2 FQNEAQ (reference sequence). The CDR3 is 17 amino acids. The DNA of the CDR3 is TGTGCCAGCAGCTTAATAGGAGCCGGGACTAGCTACAATGAGCAGTTCTTC. Translating it yields CASSLIGAGTSYNEQFF.

The chain recombines TRBV10-1 with TRBJ2-3, with 9 bases identical to TRBD2. Germline assignment: CDR1 WNHNN and CDR2 SYGVQD (reference sequence). This CDR3 is built from 16 residues. V trimming: 2 bases; J trimming: 0 bases; junction bases outside the gene matches: 3. DNA for the CDR3: TGCGCCAGCAGTGAGAGTAGCGGGAGAAGCACAGATACGCAGTATTTT. Its protein is CASSESSGRSTDTQYF.

V gene TRBV6-4 combines with J gene TRBJ1-2, with a possible D match to TRBD1 (5 bases). This CDR3 has 13 residues. The V end lost 3 bases, the J end lost 3 bases, and 8 bases lay between the germline ends. Germline CDR1 MRHNA, CDR2 SNTAGT. CDR3 region: CASSDVGDYGYTF. CDR3 coding DNA: TGTGCCAGCAGTGATGTGGGGGACTATGGCTACACCTTC.

The chain has TRBV7-9 and TRBJ2-2; 7 nucleotides agree with TRBD1. J gave up 8 bases and V 5 bases, and 14 bases lay outside the gene matches. Looked up from germline, CDR1 is SEHNR and CDR2 is FQNEAQ (reference sequence). The CDR3 contains 16 residues. DNA of the CDR3: TGTGCCAGCAGCCCACCGACAGGGCTATACCTGGGGGAGCTGTTTTTT. Translation gives CASSPPTGLYLGELFF.

V and J are TRBV27 and TRBJ1-5; D not certain. Per the germline V gene, CDR1 is MNHEY and CDR2 is SMNVEV (reference sequence). The CDR3 spans 15 residues. V was cut by 0 bases and J by 0 bases, with 6 bases left in between. The CDR3 sequence is CASSLSFGSNQPQHF. The CDR3 DNA reads TGTGCCAGCAGTTTATCTTTTGGTAGCAATCAGCCCCAGCATTTT.

This clone has just one count. The chain joins TRBV7-8 to TRBJ2-1; D remains ambiguous. V lost 1 base and J 3 bases, leaving 10 bases between the germline ends. The V gene's germline CDR1 is SGHVS and CDR2 FQNEAQ. The CDR3 loop spans 15 amino acids. CDR3 loop: CASSLDISDYNEQFF. The CDR3 bases are TGTGCCAGCAGCTTAGACATCTCGGACTACAATGAGCAGTTCTTC.

V is TRBV9 and J is TRBJ2-7; D unclear. In germline, CDR1 is SGDLS, CDR2 YYNGEE. The CDR3 contains 15 residues. Trimming shortened V by 0 bases and J by 5 bases, and 15 bases separated the two germline ends. The CDR3 DNA reads as TGTGCCAGCAGCGTAGAGGCCTCAGAAAGCAACGAGCAGTACTTC. This gives the protein CASSVEASESNEQYF.

The chain joins TRBV13 to TRBJ2-1, with TRBD2 matching 8 bases. Per the germline V gene, CDR1 is PRHDT and CDR2 is FYEKMQ (reference sequence). This CDR3 region has 15 residues. The V segment lost 5 bases and the J segment 5 bases; nucleotides outside the gene matches: 8. The CDR3 protein is CASSPREGQDNEQFF. For the CDR3, the DNA is TGTGCCAGCAGCCCCCGGGAGGGCCAGGACAATGAGCAGTTCTTC.

V usage is TRBV20-1 and J usage is TRBJ1-1, with 10 positions matching TRBD1. V dropped 6 bases and J dropped 10; count of bases not matched to a gene: 2. Germline values: CDR1 DFQATT, CDR2 SNEGSKA (reference sequence). The CDR3 covers 10 residues. The CDR3 loop reads CSAWTGGAFF. The CDR3 DNA reads TGCAGTGCGTGGACAGGGGGAGCTTTCTTT.

The rearrangement joins TRBV5-4 to TRBJ2-3; TRBD2 might be the D (6 bases). Germline CDR1 reads SGHNT; CDR2 reads YYREEE (reference sequence). V shed 3 bases and J shed 7 bases, with 15 bases lying between them. This CDR3 has 14 residues. This CDR3 is CASSWGDERNTQYF. In DNA form, the CDR3 reads TGTGCCAGCAGCTGGGGGGACGAGCGCAATACGCAGTATTTT.

CDR3 DNA: TGTGCCAGCAGCTTGGGGGCAGCCTCTTCCTACGAGCAGTACTTC. It codes for CASSLGAASSYEQYF. The rearrangement links TRBV5-4 to TRBJ2-7, with D uncertain. This CDR3 is built from 15 residues. V was clipped by 0 bases and J by 1 base, with 11 bases between them. Germline V CDR1 and CDR2: SGHNT, YYREEE (reference sequence).

The genes are TRBV4-1 and TRBJ2-7; no clear D. The CDR3 has 15 amino acids. V dropped 0 bases and J dropped 4 bases, with 13 bases sitting between them. CDR1 MGHRA and CDR2 YSYEKL come from the germline V gene. The CDR3 protein is CASSQDHETLYEQYF. The DNA of the CDR3 is TGCGCCAGCAGCCAAGATCATGAGACATTATACGAGCAGTACTTC.